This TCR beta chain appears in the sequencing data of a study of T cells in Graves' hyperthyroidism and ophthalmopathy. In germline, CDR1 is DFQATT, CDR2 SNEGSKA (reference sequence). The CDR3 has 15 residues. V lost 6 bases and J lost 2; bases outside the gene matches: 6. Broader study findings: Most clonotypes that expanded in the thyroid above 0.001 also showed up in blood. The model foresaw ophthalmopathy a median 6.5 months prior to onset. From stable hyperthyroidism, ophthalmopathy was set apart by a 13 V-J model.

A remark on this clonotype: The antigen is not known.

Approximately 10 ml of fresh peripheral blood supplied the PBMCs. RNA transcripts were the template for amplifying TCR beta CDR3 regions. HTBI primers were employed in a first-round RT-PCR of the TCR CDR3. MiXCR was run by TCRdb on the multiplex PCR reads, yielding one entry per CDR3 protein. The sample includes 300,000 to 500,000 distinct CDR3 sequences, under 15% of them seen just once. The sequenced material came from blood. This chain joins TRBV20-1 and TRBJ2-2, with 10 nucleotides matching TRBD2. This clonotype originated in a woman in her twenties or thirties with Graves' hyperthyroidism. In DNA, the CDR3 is TGCAGTGCCTTGAGCGGGAGGGCCAACACCGGGGAGCTGTTTTTT. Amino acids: CSALSGRANTGELFF.